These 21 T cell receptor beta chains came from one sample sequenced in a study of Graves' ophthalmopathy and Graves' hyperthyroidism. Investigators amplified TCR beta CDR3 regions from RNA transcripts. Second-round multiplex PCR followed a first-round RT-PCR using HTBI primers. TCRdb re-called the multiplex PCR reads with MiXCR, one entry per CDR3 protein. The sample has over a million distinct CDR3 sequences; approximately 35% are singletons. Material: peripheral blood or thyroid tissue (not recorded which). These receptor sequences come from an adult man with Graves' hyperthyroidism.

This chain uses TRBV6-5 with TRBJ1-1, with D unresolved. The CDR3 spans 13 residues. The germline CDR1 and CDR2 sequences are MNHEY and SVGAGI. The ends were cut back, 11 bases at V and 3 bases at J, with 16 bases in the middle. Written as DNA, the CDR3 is TGTGCCGCATCGGGCGCCCGGGACACTGAAGCTTTCTTT. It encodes CAASGARDTEAFF.

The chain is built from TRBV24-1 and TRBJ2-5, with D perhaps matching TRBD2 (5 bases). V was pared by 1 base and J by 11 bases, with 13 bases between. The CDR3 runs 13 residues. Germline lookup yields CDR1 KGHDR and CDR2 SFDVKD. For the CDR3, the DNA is TGTGCCACCAGTGATTTCTCCCTCGGGGAGCAGTACTTC. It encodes CATSDFSLGEQYF.

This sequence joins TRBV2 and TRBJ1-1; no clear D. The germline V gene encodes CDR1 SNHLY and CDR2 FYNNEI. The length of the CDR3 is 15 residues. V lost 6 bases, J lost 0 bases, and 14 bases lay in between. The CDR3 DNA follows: TGTGCCAGCAGGGGCAGTGTTAAAATGAACACTGAAGCTTTCTTT. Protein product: CASRGSVKMNTEAFF.

CDR3: CASSRGGAPLHF. Here the CDR3 DNA reads TGTGCCAGCAGCCGAGGCGGGGCACCCCTCCACTTT. The chain joins TRBV7-9 to TRBJ1-6; no definite D call. The CDR3 totals 12 residues. Between the trimmed V and J ends, which lost 5 bases and 11 bases, there was a span of 10 bases. Germline lookup yields CDR1 SEHNR and CDR2 FQNEAQ (reference sequence).

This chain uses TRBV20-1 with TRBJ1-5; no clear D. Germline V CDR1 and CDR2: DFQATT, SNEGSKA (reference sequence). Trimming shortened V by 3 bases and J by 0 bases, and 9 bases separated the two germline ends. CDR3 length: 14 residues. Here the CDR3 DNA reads TGCAGTGCTAGTGCGGGGTATAGCAATCAGCCCCAGCATTTT. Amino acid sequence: CSASAGYSNQPQHF.

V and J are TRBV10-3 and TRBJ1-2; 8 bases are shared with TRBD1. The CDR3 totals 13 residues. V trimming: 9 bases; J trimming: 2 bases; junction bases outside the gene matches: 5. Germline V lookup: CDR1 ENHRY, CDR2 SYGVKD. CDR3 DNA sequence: TGTGCCATAGCAAACAGGGGGAACTATGGCTACACCTTC. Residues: CAIANRGNYGYTF.

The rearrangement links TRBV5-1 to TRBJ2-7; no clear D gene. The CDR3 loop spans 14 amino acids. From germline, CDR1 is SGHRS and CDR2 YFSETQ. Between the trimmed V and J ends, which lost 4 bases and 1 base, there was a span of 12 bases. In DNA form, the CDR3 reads TGCGCCAGCAGCCAAGCGACGAGTTCCTACGAGCAGTACTTC. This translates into CASSQATSSYEQYF.

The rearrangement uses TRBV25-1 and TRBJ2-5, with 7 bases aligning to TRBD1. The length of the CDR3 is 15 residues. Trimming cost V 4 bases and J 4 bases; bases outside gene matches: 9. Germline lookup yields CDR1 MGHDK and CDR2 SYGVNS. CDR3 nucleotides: TGTGCCAGCAGTGCCAGGGACAGTTTAAGAGAGACCCAGTACTTC. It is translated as CASSARDSLRETQYF.

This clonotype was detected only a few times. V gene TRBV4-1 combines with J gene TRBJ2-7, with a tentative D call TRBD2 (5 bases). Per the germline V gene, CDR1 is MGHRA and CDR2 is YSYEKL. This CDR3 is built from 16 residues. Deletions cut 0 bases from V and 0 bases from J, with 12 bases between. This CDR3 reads CASSQDLAQLSYEQYF. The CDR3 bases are TGCGCCAGCAGCCAAGATCTAGCACAGCTCTCCTACGAGCAGTACTTC.

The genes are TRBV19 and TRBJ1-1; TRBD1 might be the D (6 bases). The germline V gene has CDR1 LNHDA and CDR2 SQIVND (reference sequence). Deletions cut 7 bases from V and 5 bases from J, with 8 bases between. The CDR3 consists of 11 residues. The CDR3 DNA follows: TGTGCCAGTAACAGGGTAACTGAAGCTTTCTTT. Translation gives CASNRVTEAFF.

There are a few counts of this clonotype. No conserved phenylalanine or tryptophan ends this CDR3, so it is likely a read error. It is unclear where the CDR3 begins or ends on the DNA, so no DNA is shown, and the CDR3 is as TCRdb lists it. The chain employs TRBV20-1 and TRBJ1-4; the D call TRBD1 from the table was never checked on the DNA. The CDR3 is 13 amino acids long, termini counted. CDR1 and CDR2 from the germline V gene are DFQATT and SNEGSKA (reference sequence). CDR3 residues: CSARKTGTVTALI.

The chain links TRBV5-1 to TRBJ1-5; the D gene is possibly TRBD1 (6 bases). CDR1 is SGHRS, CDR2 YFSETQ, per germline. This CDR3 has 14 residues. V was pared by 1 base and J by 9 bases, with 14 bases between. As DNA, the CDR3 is TGCGCCAGCAGCTTGACGGGGGGCGTGAGGCCCCAGCATTTT. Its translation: CASSLTGGVRPQHF.

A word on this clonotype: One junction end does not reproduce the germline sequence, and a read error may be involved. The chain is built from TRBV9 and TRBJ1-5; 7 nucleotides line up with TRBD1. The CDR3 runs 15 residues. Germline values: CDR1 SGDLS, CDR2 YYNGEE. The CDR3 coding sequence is TGTGCCAGCAGCGTCGGGACAGACCCCAATCAGTCCCAGCATTTT. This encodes CASSVGTDPNQSQHF.

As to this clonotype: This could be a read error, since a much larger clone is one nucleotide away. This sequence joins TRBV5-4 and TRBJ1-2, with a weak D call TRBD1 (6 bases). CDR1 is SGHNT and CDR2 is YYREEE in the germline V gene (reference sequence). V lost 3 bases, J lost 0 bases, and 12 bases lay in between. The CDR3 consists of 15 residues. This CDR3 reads CASSSTGLANYGYTF. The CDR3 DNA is TGTGCCAGCAGCTCGACAGGATTAGCTAACTATGGCTACACCTTC.

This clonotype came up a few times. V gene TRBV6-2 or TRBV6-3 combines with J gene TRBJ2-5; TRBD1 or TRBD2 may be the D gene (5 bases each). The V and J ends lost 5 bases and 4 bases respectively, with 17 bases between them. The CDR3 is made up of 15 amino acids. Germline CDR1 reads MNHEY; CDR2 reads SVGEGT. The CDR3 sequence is CASSPGSQGRETQYF. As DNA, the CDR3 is TGTGCCAGCAGTCCCGGATCCCAGGGACGAGAGACCCAGTACTTC.

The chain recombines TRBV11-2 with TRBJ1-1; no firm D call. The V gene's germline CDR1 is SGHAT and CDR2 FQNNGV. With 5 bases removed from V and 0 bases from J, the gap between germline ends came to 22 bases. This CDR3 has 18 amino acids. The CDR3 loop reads CASSQDFLNLGMNTEAFF. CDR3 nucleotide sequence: TGTGCCAGCAGCCAAGATTTTTTAAATTTGGGAATGAACACTGAAGCTTTCTTT.

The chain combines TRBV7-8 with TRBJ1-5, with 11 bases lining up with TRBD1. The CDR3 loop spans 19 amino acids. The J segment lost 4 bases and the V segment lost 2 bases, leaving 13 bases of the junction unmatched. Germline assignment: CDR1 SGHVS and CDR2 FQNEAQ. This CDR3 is CASSLKGQGALIGNQPQHF. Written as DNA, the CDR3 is TGTGCCAGCAGCTTAAAAGGACAGGGGGCTCTCATAGGGAATCAGCCCCAGCATTTT.

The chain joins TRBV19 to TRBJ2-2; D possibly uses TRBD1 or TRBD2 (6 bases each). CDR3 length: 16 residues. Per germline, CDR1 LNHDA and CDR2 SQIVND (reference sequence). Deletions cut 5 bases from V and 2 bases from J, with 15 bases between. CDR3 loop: CASSHLRGANTGELFF. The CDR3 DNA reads TGTGCCAGTAGTCATCTGAGGGGGGCCAACACCGGGGAGCTGTTTTTT.

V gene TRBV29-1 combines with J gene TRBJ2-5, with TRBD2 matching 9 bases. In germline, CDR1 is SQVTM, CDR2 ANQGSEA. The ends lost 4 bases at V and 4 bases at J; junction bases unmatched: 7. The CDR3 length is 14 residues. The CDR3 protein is CSVVGSGSGETQYF. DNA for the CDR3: TGCAGCGTTGTTGGTAGCGGGAGTGGAGAGACCCAGTACTTC.

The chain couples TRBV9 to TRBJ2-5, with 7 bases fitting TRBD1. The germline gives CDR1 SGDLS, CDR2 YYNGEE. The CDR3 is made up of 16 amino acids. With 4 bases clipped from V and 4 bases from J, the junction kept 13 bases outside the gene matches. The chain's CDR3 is CASSTPNDRDRETQYF. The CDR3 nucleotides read TGTGCCAGCAGCACACCCAACGACAGGGACCGAGAGACCCAGTACTTC.

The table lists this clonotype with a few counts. The CDR3 DNA reads TGTGCCAGCAGTTACCCTCAGAGGGGCCGGGCTTACGAGCAGTACTTC. It codes for CASSYPQRGRAYEQYF. This chain links TRBV6-5 with TRBJ2-7; perhaps D is TRBD1 or TRBD2 (5 bases each). The CDR3 spans 16 residues. The V gene's germline CDR1 is MNHEY and CDR2 SVGAGI. Trimming cost V 2 bases and J 4 bases, with 18 bases left between them.